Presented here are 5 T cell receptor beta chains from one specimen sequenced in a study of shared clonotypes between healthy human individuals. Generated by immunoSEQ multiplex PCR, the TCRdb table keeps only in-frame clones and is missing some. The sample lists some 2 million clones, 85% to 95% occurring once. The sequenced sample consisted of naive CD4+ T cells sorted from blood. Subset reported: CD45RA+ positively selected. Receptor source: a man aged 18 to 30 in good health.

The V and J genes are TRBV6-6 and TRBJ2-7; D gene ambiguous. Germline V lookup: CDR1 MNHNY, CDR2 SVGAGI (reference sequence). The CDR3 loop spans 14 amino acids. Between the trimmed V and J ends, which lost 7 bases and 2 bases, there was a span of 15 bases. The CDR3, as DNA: TGTGCCAGCAAAAACCCGACTGTAACCTACGAGCAGTACTTC. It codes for CASKNPTVTYEQYF.

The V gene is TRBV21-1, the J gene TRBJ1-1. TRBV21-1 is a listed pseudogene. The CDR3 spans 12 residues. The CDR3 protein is CASSSLTLTAFF. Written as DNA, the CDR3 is TGTGCCAGCAGCTCGCTGACCCTAACAGCTTTCTTT.

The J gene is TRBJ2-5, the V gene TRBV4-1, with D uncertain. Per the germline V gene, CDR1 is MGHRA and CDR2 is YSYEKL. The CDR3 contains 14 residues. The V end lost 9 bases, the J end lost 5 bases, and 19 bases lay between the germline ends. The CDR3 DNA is TGCGCCAGTTCACGGCCCAACGAGATTGAGACCCAGTACTTC. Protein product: CASSRPNEIETQYF.

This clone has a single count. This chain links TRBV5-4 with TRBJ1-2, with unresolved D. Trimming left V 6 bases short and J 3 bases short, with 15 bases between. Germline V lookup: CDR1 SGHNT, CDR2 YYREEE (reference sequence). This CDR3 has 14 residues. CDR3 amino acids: CASTLDEGDYGYTF. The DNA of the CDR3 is TGTGCCAGCACCCTGGATGAGGGCGACTATGGCTACACCTTC. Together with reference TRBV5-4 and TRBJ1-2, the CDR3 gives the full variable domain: ETGVTQSPTHLIKTRGQQVTLRCSSQSGHNTVSWYQQALGQGPQFIFQYYREEENGRGNFPPRFSGLQFPNYSSELNVNALELDDSALYLCASTLDEGDYGYTFGSGTRLTVV.

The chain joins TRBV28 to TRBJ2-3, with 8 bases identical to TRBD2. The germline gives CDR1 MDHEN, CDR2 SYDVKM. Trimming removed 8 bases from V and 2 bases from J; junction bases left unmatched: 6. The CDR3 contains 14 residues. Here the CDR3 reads CASYPGGVTDTQYF. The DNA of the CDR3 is TGTGCCAGCTATCCCGGGGGGGTCACAGATACGCAGTATTTT.